Shown below are 25 T cell receptor beta chains from a single sample sequenced in a study of CD8+ T cells in alopecia areata. The sequencing template was cDNA reverse transcribed from extracted RNA. Measured with immunoSEQ multiplex PCR; TCRdb has only the in-frame clones, and not every one. The sample holds 65,000 to 75,000 clones, around 30% seen once. This sample's treatment: oral pan-JAK inhibitor, 5-10 mg twice daily. The material was CD8+ T cells sorted from blood, obtained at week 4, from a patient treated with tofacitinib. These receptors all stem from a human donor with alopecia areata.

This clone has only a few counts. The gene calls are TRBV30 and TRBJ2-7; D gene ambiguous. V lost 1 base, J lost 5 bases, and 12 bases lay in between. Per the germline V gene, CDR1 is GTSNPN and CDR2 is SVGIG (reference sequence). This CDR3 spans 13 amino acids. The CDR3: CAWSAEHTDEQYF. CDR3 sequence (DNA): TGTGCCTGGAGTGCAGAACACACGGACGAGCAGTACTTC.

The CDR3 region is CAWSVDGSKTDTQYF. CDR3 DNA: TGTGCCTGGAGTGTAGATGGAAGCAAAACAGATACGCAGTATTTT. The V gene is TRBV30, the J gene TRBJ2-3; D is unresolved. The CDR3 extends over 15 amino acids. The V and J ends lost 0 bases and 3 bases respectively, with 13 bases between them. CDR1 and CDR2 from the germline V gene are GTSNPN and SVGIG (reference sequence). Full variable domain (outside the CDR3, taken from reference TRBV30 and TRBJ2-3): SQTIHQWPATLVQPVGSPLSLECTVEGTSNPNLYWYRQAAGRGLQLLFYSVGIGQISSEVPQNLSASRPQDRQFILSSKKLLLSDSGFYLCAWSVDGSKTDTQYFGPGTRLTVL.

This clone was seen only a few times. The same CDR3 arises from other DNA sequences in this sample as well. The rearrangement joins TRBV29-1 to TRBJ2-1; D remains ambiguous. Germline loops: CDR1 SQVTM, CDR2 ANQGSEA. The CDR3 covers 12 residues. The V end lost 2 bases, the J end lost 4 bases, and 6 bases lay between the germline ends. The CDR3 nucleotides are TGCAGCGTTGAAAGCAGTTACAATGAGCAGTTCTTC. Translating gives CSVESSYNEQFF.

The rearrangement uses TRBV29-1 and TRBJ1-2, with a weak D call TRBD1 (5 bases). Germline-derived CDR1 and CDR2 are SQVTM and ANQGSEA. The CDR3 covers 14 residues. V lost 0 bases, J lost 4 bases, and 12 bases lay in between. The CDR3 loop reads CSVEDKGLAYGYTF. The CDR3 DNA reads TGCAGCGTTGAAGATAAGGGACTTGCCTATGGCTACACCTTC.

The table lists this clone with a few counts. The gene calls are TRBV29-1 and TRBJ2-7; 8 nucleotides agree with TRBD1. The germline V gene has CDR1 SQVTM and CDR2 ANQGSEA. V lost 6 bases and J lost 3; bases outside the gene matches: 7. This CDR3 is 13 amino acids long. DNA of the CDR3: TGCAGCGTCCGGGGACAGGCGAGCTACGAGCAGTACTTC. Residues: CSVRGQASYEQYF.

This clone turned up a few times. The rearrangement links TRBV27 to TRBJ2-3; D may match TRBD1 or TRBD2 (6 bases each). The CDR3 length is 19 residues. V lost 0 bases to trimming and J lost 2 bases, with 21 bases between them. CDR1 is MNHEY, CDR2 SMNVEV, per germline (reference sequence). CDR3 nucleotides: TGTGCCAGCAGTTTATCGACCGGGGGCGGTTTGACACCCACAGATACGCAGTATTTT. Translating gives CASSLSTGGGLTPTDTQYF.

There are a few counts of this clone. DNA for the CDR3: TGTGCCAGCAGCGGACTAGCGGGAACCGAGCAGTACTTC. It encodes CASSGLAGTEQYF. The rearrangement links TRBV9 to TRBJ2-7, with TRBD2 matching over 11 bases. This CDR3 contains 13 residues. The germline CDR1 and CDR2 sequences are SGDLS and YYNGEE. V trimming: 3 bases; J trimming: 6 bases; junction bases outside the gene matches: 2.

The chain is built from TRBV7-2 and TRBJ1-1, with TRBD1 identical over 9 bases. The germline V gene has CDR1 SGHTA and CDR2 FQGNSA. The CDR3 covers 17 residues. The V segment lost 3 bases and the J segment 5 bases; nucleotides outside the gene matches: 13. In DNA form, the CDR3 reads TGTGCCAGCAGCTTGGTTAAGCCGGGACAGGGACGGACTGAAGCTTTCTTT. Translated: CASSLVKPGQGRTEAFF.

V is TRBV15 and J is TRBJ1-1; D unclear. V dropped 2 bases and J dropped 4 bases, with 5 bases sitting between them. Germline assignment: CDR1 LNHNV and CDR2 YYDKDF (reference sequence). The CDR3 runs 12 residues. The CDR3 spells CATSRSGTEAFF. The CDR3 bases are TGTGCCACCAGCAGATCGGGCACTGAAGCTTTCTTT.

J is TRBJ2-1 and V is TRBV7-8; no reliable D call. The germline V gene encodes CDR1 SGHVS and CDR2 FQNEAQ. This CDR3 is built from 13 residues. V gave up 0 bases and J gave up 9 bases, with 9 bases separating them. CDR3 in amino acids: CASSLALTAEQFF. The CDR3 DNA reads TGTGCCAGCAGCTTAGCGCTGACCGCTGAGCAGTTCTTC.

The chain recombines TRBV5-6 with TRBJ1-5, with D tentatively TRBD1 (5 bases). Germline V gene lookup returns CDR1 SGHDT and CDR2 YYEEEE. CDR3 size: 14 residues. Trimming took off 4 bases at V and 6 bases at J, with 14 bases between the two ends. This chain's CDR3 is CASSHDAGSQPQHF. CDR3 sequence (DNA): TGTGCCAGCAGCCACGATGCAGGGTCTCAGCCCCAGCATTTT.

V is TRBV7-9 and J is TRBJ2-7; D gene ambiguous. The CDR3 has 12 amino acids. V shed 5 bases and J shed 6 bases, with 11 bases lying between them. Germline CDR1 is SEHNR and CDR2 is FQNEAQ (reference sequence). The DNA of the CDR3 is TGTGCCAGCAGCACCAGTTCTAGCGAGCAGTACTTC. Protein: CASSTSSSEQYF.

This clone was counted only a few times. The chain joins TRBV30 to TRBJ1-4; D not certain. Per germline, CDR1 GTSNPN and CDR2 SVGIG (reference sequence). The germline V and J ends were trimmed by 2 bases and 8 bases, with 9 bases remaining between them. The CDR3 consists of 12 residues. CDR3 sequence: CAWSIGEEKLFF. CDR3 DNA sequence: TGTGCCTGGAGTATTGGGGAGGAAAAACTGTTTTTT.

This clone was detected only a few times. The chain carries TRBV29-1 and TRBJ2-4; TRBD1 is a possible D gene (6 bases). The V gene lost 4 bases and the J gene lost 4 bases, with 17 bases spanning the gap. Germline assignment: CDR1 SQVTM and CDR2 ANQGSEA. The CDR3 has 15 amino acids. The CDR3 spells CSVVGLGALKNIQYF. The CDR3 nucleotides read TGCAGCGTTGTCGGATTGGGGGCCCTAAAAAACATTCAGTACTTC.

In this sample, this clone turned up a few times. The J gene is TRBJ2-3, the V gene TRBV29-1, with D unclear. Germline CDR1 and CDR2: SQVTM and ANQGSEA. The CDR3 loop spans 11 amino acids. The germline V and J ends were trimmed by 7 bases and 2 bases, with 7 bases remaining between them. The CDR3 sequence is CSAKYTDTQYF. For the CDR3, the DNA is TGCAGCGCAAAATACACAGATACGCAGTATTTT.

The rearrangement links TRBV29-1 to TRBJ1-1; 10 nucleotides align to TRBD1. Unmatched junction bases numbered 7, after V lost 4 bases and J lost 11 bases. Germline assignment: CDR1 SQVTM and CDR2 ANQGSEA. The CDR3 has 12 residues. CDR3: CSVALDRGFAFF. In nucleotides, the CDR3 is TGCAGCGTTGCCTTGGACAGGGGGTTCGCTTTCTTT. Combining the CDR3 with reference TRBV29-1 and TRBJ1-1 gives the whole variable domain SAVISQKPSRDICQRGTSLTIQCQVDSQVTMMFWYRQQPGQSLTLIATANQGSEATYESGFVIDKFPISRPNLTFSTLTVSNMSPEDSSIYLCSVALDRGFAFFGQGTRLTVV.

V gene TRBV5-1 combines with J gene TRBJ2-3, with D tentatively TRBD2 (6 bases). V was pared by 3 bases and J by 0 bases, with 11 bases between. The V gene's germline CDR1 is SGHRS and CDR2 YFSETQ. The CDR3 length is 15 residues. CDR3 nucleotides: TGCGCCAGCAGCTCACCGGCGGGAAGCACAGATACGCAGTATTTT. Translating gives CASSSPAGSTDTQYF. The full variable domain, in which reference TRBV5-1 and TRBJ2-3 provide the parts outside the CDR3, is KAGVTQTPRYLIKTRGQQVTLSCSPISGHRSVSWYQQTPGQGLQFLFEYFSETQRNKGNFPGRFSGRQFSNSRSEMNVSTLELGDSALYLCASSSPAGSTDTQYFGPGTRLTVL.

The gene calls are TRBV5-1 and TRBJ2-3; 7 bases match TRBD1. The V and J ends lost 3 bases and 4 bases, in that order; junction bases with no gene match: 14. The germline V gene encodes CDR1 SGHRS and CDR2 YFSETQ. The CDR3 spans 17 residues. Written as DNA, the CDR3 is TGCGCCAGCAGCTCCTACGGTTCTATCAGGGGGTCAGATACGCAGTATTTT. Translated: CASSSYGSIRGSDTQYF. The full variable domain, in which reference TRBV5-1 and TRBJ2-3 provide the parts outside the CDR3, is KAGVTQTPRYLIKTRGQQVTLSCSPISGHRSVSWYQQTPGQGLQFLFEYFSETQRNKGNFPGRFSGRQFSNSRSEMNVSTLELGDSALYLCASSSYGSIRGSDTQYFGPGTRLTVL.

This clone was counted a few times. The chain is built from TRBV6-4 and TRBJ1-5; D may be TRBD1 (5 bases). V lost 3 bases, J lost 7 bases, and 10 bases lay in between. This CDR3 contains 13 residues. Germline V gene lookup returns CDR1 MRHNA and CDR2 SNTAGT. CDR3 bases: TGTGCCAGCAGTGAACCAGGGTACCAGCCCCAGCATTTT. Protein sequence: CASSEPGYQPQHF.

The chain carries TRBV7-9 and TRBJ1-2, with TRBD1 identical over 8 bases. J lost 6 bases, V lost 3 bases, and 12 bases had no gene match. From germline, CDR1 is SEHNR and CDR2 FQNEAQ (reference sequence). CDR3 length: 16 residues. The CDR3 DNA is TGTGCCAGCAGCTTGGTGGGACAGGATCCGGTAGATGGCTACACCTTC. As protein: CASSLVGQDPVDGYTF.

The rearrangement links TRBV30 to TRBJ2-7; 7 nucleotides agree with TRBD1. Trimming took 2 bases from V and 5 from J; bases not matched to a gene: 9. The CDR3 spans 14 residues. Germline V CDR1 and CDR2: GTSNPN, SVGIG (reference sequence). CDR3 coding DNA: TGTGCCTGGAGTACACAGGGGATGGGTGACGAGCAGTACTTC. As protein: CAWSTQGMGDEQYF.

This clone was detected a few times. The rearrangement joins TRBV15 to TRBJ2-1; D is possibly TRBD1 or TRBD2 (5 bases each). CDR1 and CDR2 from the germline V gene are LNHNV and YYDKDF (reference sequence). Trimming removed 0 bases at V and 10 bases at J, with 10 bases between. The length of the CDR3 is 13 residues. In DNA, the CDR3 is TGTGCCACCAGCAGAGAGGCCGGGGACGAGCAGTTCTTC. Amino acid sequence: CATSREAGDEQFF. The complete variable domain, with remaining parts taken from reference TRBV15 and TRBJ2-1, reads DAMVIQNPRYQVTQFGKPVTLSCSQTLNHNVMYWYQQKSSQAPKLLFHYYDKDFNNEADTPDNFQSRRPNTSFCFLDIRSPGLGDTAMYLCATSREAGDEQFFGPGTRLTVL.

The chain couples TRBV21-1 to TRBJ1-2. TRBV21-1 is annotated as a pseudogene. CDR3 length: 13 amino acids. CDR3 in DNA: TGTGCCAGCAGCCCCAAGCGGTGTTATGGCTACACCTTC. Protein sequence: CASSPKRCYGYTF.

This clone was seen a few times. This sequence joins TRBV29-1 and TRBJ2-1; 13 bases agree with TRBD2. The J segment lost 10 bases and the V segment lost 7 bases, leaving 7 bases of the junction unmatched. The CDR3 has 13 residues. Germline lookup yields CDR1 SQVTM and CDR2 ANQGSEA. The CDR3 reads CSAGLAGEEEQFF. CDR3 nucleotide sequence: TGCAGCGCCGGACTAGCGGGAGAAGAGGAGCAGTTCTTC.

The chain has TRBV5-6 and TRBJ2-3, with 10 positions matching TRBD2. This CDR3 has 17 amino acids. Trimming at V came to 4 bases and at J to 0 bases, leaving 8 bases not matched to a gene. Germline lookup yields CDR1 SGHDT and CDR2 YYEEEE. CDR3 bases: TGTGCCAGCAGCAATTCCTGGGGACTAGCGAGCACAGATACGCAGTATTTT. Residues: CASSNSWGLASTDTQYF.